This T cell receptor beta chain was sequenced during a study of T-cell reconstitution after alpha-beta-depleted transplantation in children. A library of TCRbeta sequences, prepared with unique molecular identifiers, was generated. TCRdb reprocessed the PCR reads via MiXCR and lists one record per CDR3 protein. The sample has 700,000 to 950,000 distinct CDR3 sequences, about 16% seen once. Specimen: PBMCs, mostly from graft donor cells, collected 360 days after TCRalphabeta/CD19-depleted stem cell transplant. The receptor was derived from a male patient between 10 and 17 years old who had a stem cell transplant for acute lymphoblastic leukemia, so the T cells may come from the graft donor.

The CDR3 protein is CASSLRPWGTGGYGYTF. CDR3 DNA sequence: TGTGCCAGCAGCTTAAGGCCCTGGGGAACAGGGGGCTATGGCTACACCTTC. The J gene is TRBJ1-2, the V gene TRBV7-9, with 8 bases fitting TRBD1. Trimming took 2 bases from V and 4 from J; bases not matched to a gene: 12. The CDR3 length is 17 residues. Per the germline V gene, CDR1 is SEHNR and CDR2 is FQNEAQ (reference sequence).